This T cell receptor (beta chain) emerged from a study of type 1 regulatory T cells. About the research overall: This in vitro CD4 product, T-allo10, is enriched for Tr1 cells and alloantigen-specific.

Study-wide results and caveats: Compared with non-type 1 regulatory T cells, type 1 regulatory T cells showed a more restricted TCR repertoire.

A single count supports this clonotype. As yet, its antigen is unknown. TCRdb ran MiXCR on the reads and lists one entry per CDR3 protein. This sample has about 62,000 distinct CDR3 sequences, with roughly two thirds found just once. Per germline, CDR1 SGHRS and CDR2 YFSETQ. Trimming left V 3 bases short and J 1 base short, with 11 bases between. This CDR3 is 15 amino acids long. The sequenced sample consisted of cultured non-Tr1 T cells, either the whole culture or a sorted T cell fraction (not recorded which). This chain joins TRBV5-1 and TRBJ2-1; D uncertain. The clonotype was recovered from a human donor in good health. CDR3 residues: CASSSGELSYNEQFF. In nucleotides, the CDR3 is TGCGCCAGCAGCTCCGGCGAGTTATCCTACAATGAGCAGTTCTTC.